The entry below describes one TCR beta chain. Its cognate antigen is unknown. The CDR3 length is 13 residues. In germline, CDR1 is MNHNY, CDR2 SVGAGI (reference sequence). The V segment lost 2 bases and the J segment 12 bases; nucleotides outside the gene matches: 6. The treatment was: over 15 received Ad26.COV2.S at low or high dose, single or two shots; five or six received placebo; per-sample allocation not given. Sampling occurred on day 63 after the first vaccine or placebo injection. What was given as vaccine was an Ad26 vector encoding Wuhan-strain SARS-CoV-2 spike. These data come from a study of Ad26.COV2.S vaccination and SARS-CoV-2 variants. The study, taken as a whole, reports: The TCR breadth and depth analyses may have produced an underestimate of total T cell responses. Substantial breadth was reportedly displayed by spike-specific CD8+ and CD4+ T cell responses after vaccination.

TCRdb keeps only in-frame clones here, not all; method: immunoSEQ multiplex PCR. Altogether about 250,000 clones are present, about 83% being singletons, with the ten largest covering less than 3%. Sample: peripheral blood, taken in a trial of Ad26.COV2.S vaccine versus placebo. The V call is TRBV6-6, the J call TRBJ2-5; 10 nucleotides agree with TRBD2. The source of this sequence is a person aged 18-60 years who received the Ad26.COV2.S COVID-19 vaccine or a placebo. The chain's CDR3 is CASSYPSGGEEYF. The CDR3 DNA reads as TGTGCCAGCAGTTACCCTAGCGGGGGCGAAGAGTACTTC.